This is a list of T cell receptor beta chains from one sample in a study of blood T cell repertoires in COVID-19. Measured with immunoSEQ multiplex PCR; TCRdb has only the in-frame clones, and not every one. The sample lists about 250,000 clones; about three quarters were seen once. The sequenced sample consisted of peripheral blood. These receptor sequences come from a woman aged 80 or over with acute or convalescent COVID-19. Both conserved end residues are part of each CDR3. The D gene is left open where the match is weak. Clone size is not always given. Where it is, it says once, few, many or a class for expanded clones.

TRBJ2-1	.	.	TRBV4-2	CASSQGGPANEQFF	TGTGCCAGCAGCCAGGGGGGGCCTGCCAATGAGCAGTTCTTC
TRBJ1-4	.	.	TRBV5-5	CASSNSATNEKLFF	TGTGCCAGCAGCAACAGTGCAACTAATGAAAAACTGTTTTTT
TRBJ2-1	.	.	TRBV18	CASSTSQGEQFF	TGTGCCAGCTCAACCTCACAGGGAGAGCAGTTCTTC
TRBJ1-3	once	.	TRBV19	CASKPAGTGNTIYF	TGTGCCAGTAAGCCGGCAGGGACTGGAAACACCATATATTTT
TRBJ2-7	.	TRBD2	TRBV6-1	CASSEAQRDYEQYF	TGTGCCAGCAGTGAAGCGCAGCGGGACTACGAGCAGTACTTC
TRBJ1-1	.	.	TRBV5-1	CASSPFEGQYNTEAFF	TGCGCCAGCAGCCCGTTTGAAGGACAGTATAACACTGAAGCTTTCTTT
TRBJ1-1	few	.	TRBV9	CASSAPAGPNTEAFF	TGTGCCAGCAGCGCACCAGCGGGTCCGAACACTGAAGCTTTCTTT
TRBJ2-1	once	TRBD2	TRBV4-2	CASSQTLRGGNYNEQFF	TGTGCCAGCAGCCAAACACTCCGGGGGGGCAACTACAATGAGCAGTTCTTC
TRBJ2-4	.	.	TRBV19	CASSIEGAKNIQYF	TGTGCCAGTAGTATCGAGGGAGCCAAAAACATTCAGTACTTC
TRBJ1-5	.	.	TRBV5-1	CASSLAAGPNQPQHF	TGCGCCAGCAGCTTGGCGGCAGGGCCAAATCAGCCCCAGCATTTT
TRBJ2-1	.	TRBD2	TRBV5-1	CASSTFGTTSNEQFF	TGCGCCAGCAGCACCTTCGGGACTACATCCAATGAGCAGTTCTTC
TRBJ2-7	.	.	TRBV7-2	CASSGNGLSSYEQYF	TGTGCCAGCAGTGGTAACGGTCTCTCCTCCTACGAGCAGTACTTC
TRBJ1-2	.	.	TRBV5-4	CASSLSGSGRGYTF	TGTGCCAGCAGCTTGTCAGGGTCGGGCCGTGGCTACACCTTC
TRBJ1-2	.	TRBD1	TRBV13	CASSLSGQGANYGYTF	TGTGCCAGCAGCTTATCGGGCCAGGGGGCGAACTATGGCTACACCTTC
TRBJ1-2	once	.	TRBV21-1	CASSKGYLPGDYGYTF	TGTGCCAGCAGCAAAGGATATCTGCCCGGGGACTATGGCTACACCTTC
TRBJ2-3	.	.	TRBV5-4	CASRSTGEDTQYF	TGTGCCAGCAGATCAACGGGAGAAGATACGCAGTATTTT
TRBJ1-1	.	.	TRBV6-2/TRBV6-3	CASSSGWTEAFF	TGTGCCAGCAGCTCAGGGTGGACTGAAGCTTTCTTT
TRBJ1-3	.	.	TRBV6-5	CASSYSNGRSGNTIYF	TGTGCCAGCAGTTACTCGAATGGGCGCTCTGGAAACACCATATATTTT
TRBJ2-2	.	.	TRBV7-2	CASSLSRTGELFF	TGTGCCAGCAGCTTAAGCCGCACCGGGGAGCTGTTTTTT
TRBJ2-7	.	TRBD1	TRBV6-1	CASSEHQGGQGYEQYF	TGTGCCAGCAGTGAGCACCAAGGAGGACAGGGATATGAGCAGTACTTC
TRBJ2-7	.	TRBD2	TRBV5-1	CASSSLPTSGSPYEQYF	TGCGCCAGCAGCTCCCTACCGACTAGCGGGAGCCCCTACGAGCAGTACTTC
TRBJ2-6	many	TRBD2	TRBV19	CASSIGAGGSAGANVLTF	TGTGCCAGTAGTATTGGAGCGGGAGGCTCCGCTGGGGCCAACGTCCTGACTTTC
TRBJ1-2	.	.	TRBV18	CASSPEQTPVYGYTF	TGTGCCAGCTCACCAGAACAGACCCCGGTCTATGGCTACACCTTC
TRBJ2-5	.	TRBD2	TRBV7-9	CASSKLAEETQYF	TGTGCCAGCAGCAAACTAGCGGAAGAGACCCAGTACTTC
TRBJ2-2	.	.	TRBV5-1	CASSLGSTGELFF	TGCGCCAGCAGCTTGGGCAGCACCGGGGAGCTGTTTTTT
TRBJ1-1	.	TRBD1	TRBV11-2	CASSFPGGTEAFF	TGTGCCAGCAGCTTTCCAGGGGGGACTGAAGCTTTCTTT
TRBJ1-4	.	.	TRBV10-3	CAIRAGTSEKLFF	TGTGCCATCAGAGCCGGGACAAGTGAAAAACTGTTTTTT
TRBJ1-6	.	TRBD1	TRBV6-5	CASSRQGRRSPLHF	TGTGCCAGCAGTCGACAGGGCCGGAGGTCACCCCTCCACTTT
TRBJ1-6	.	TRBD1	TRBV6-5	CASSPTTGRNSPLHF	TGTGCCAGCAGTCCGACGACAGGGAGGAACTCACCCCTCCACTTT
TRBJ1-5	.	TRBD1	TRBV5-1	CASSLGGQGDQPQHF	TGCGCCAGCAGCTTGGGTGGACAGGGTGATCAGCCCCAGCATTTT
TRBJ1-1	.	TRBD1	TRBV29-1	CSVRQGTMNTEAFF	TGCAGCGTCCGACAGGGGACTATGAACACTGAAGCTTTCTTT
TRBJ1-5	few	.	TRBV18	CASSPDRQNQPQHF	TGTGCCAGCTCACCTGACAGGCAAAATCAGCCCCAGCATTTT
TRBJ2-5	.	.	TRBV19	CASSLGDKTQYF	TGTGCCAGTAGTTTAGGAGACAAGACCCAGTACTTC
TRBJ2-2	many	TRBD2	TRBV6-5	CASRPPSGSTGELFF	TGTGCCAGCAGGCCTCCTAGCGGGAGCACCGGGGAGCTGTTTTTT
TRBJ2-7	.	TRBD1	TRBV11-3	CASSRTGGEQYF	TGTGCCAGCAGCCGGACAGGGGGCGAGCAGTACTTC
TRBJ2-7	.	.	TRBV9	CASSAGGSGYEQYF	TGTGCCAGCAGCGCTGGGGGGAGCGGCTACGAGCAGTACTTC
TRBJ2-3	.	TRBD2	TRBV7-9	CASSQGLAGTDTQYF	TGTGCCAGCAGTCAGGGACTAGCGGGGACAGATACGCAGTATTTT
TRBJ2-2	.	.	TRBV5-1	CASGAGQGNTGELFF	TGCGCCAGCGGCGCCGGGCAGGGAAACACCGGGGAGCTGTTTTTT
TRBJ1-3	once	.	TRBV3-1/TRBV3-2	CASSRQVRSGNTIYF	TGTGCCAGCAGTCGACAGGTCCGCTCTGGAAACACCATATATTTT
TRBJ1-4	.	TRBD1	TRBV5-1	CASSSGQGVGEKLFF	TGCGCCAGCAGCTCAGGACAGGGTGTGGGAGAAAAACTGTTTTTT
TRBJ1-4	.	.	TRBV5-6	CASRKRTATNEKLFF	TGTGCCAGCAGGAAGCGCACCGCAACTAATGAAAAACTGTTTTTT
TRBJ1-6	.	.	TRBV21-1	CASSSPRAPGSGSYNSPLHF	TGTGCCAGCAGCTCCCCTCGGGCCCCGGGGAGCGGGTCCTATAATTCACCCCTCCACTTT
TRBJ1-4	.	.	TRBV9	CASSVGDTEKLFF	TGTGCCAGCAGCGTAGGGGACACCGAAAAACTGTTTTTT
TRBJ2-1	.	TRBD2	TRBV6-2/TRBV6-3	CASSPAGGGRGSYNEQFF	TGTGCCAGCAGTCCCGCCGGCGGGGGGCGGGGCTCCTACAATGAGCAGTTCTTC
TRBJ1-2	.	.	TRBV21-1	CASSKSDRGLDGYTF	TGTGCCAGCAGCAAATCGGACAGGGGGCTGGATGGCTACACCTTC
TRBJ1-4	.	.	TRBV18	CASSPPGTRNEKLFF	TGTGCCAGCTCACCACCGGGGACACGGAATGAAAAACTGTTTTTT
TRBJ1-1	.	.	TRBV27	CASSLVTGFMAFF	TGTGCCAGCAGCCTGGTAACAGGTTTTATGGCTTTCTTT
TRBJ2-3	.	.	TRBV6-1	CASSEAPSTSGDTQYF	TGTGCCAGCAGTGAAGCGCCAAGTACCTCGGGAGATACGCAGTATTTT
TRBJ1-5	.	.	TRBV6-6	CASTQGNNQPQHF	TGTGCCAGCACCCAGGGGAACAATCAGCCCCAGCATTTT
TRBJ2-1	.	.	TRBV18	CASSIRDQQGNEQFF	TGTGCCAGCTCGATTAGGGACCAACAGGGAAATGAGCAGTTCTTC
TRBJ2-5	.	.	TRBV19	CASSIQLAEKTQYF	TGTGCCAGTAGTATCCAACTAGCTGAAAAGACCCAGTACTTC
TRBJ1-6	.	.	TRBV3-1/TRBV3-2	CASSTLGSPLHF	TGTGCCAGCAGCACCCTAGGATCACCCCTCCACTTT
TRBJ1-3	.	.	TRBV7-9	CASSGQGNTIYF	TGTGCCAGCAGTGGACAGGGAAACACCATATATTTT
TRBJ2-5	.	.	TRBV6-5	CASSYAGIQETQYF	TGTGCCAGCAGTTACGCCGGGATCCAAGAGACCCAGTACTTC
TRBJ1-4	.	TRBD1	TRBV29-1	CSGQGQPNEKLFF	TGCAGCGGACAGGGACAGCCTAATGAAAAACTGTTTTTT
TRBJ2-3	.	TRBD2	TRBV14	CASSQDRLAGADTQYF	TGTGCCAGCAGCCAAGATAGGCTAGCGGGGGCAGATACGCAGTATTTT
TRBJ2-1	.	.	TRBV12-5	CASAQVGEQFF	TGTGCTAGTGCCCAGGTCGGTGAGCAGTTCTTC
TRBJ2-3	.	.	TRBV5-6	CASRGGYISTDTQYF	TGTGCCAGCAGGGGAGGATATATCAGCACAGATACGCAGTATTTT
TRBJ2-1	.	TRBD2	TRBV27	CASSSLAGNYNEQFF	TGTGCCAGCAGTTCCCTAGCGGGTAATTACAATGAGCAGTTCTTC